This entry concerns a single T cell receptor beta chain. Clones were read by immunoSEQ multiplex PCR, and TCRdb kept only the in-frame ones, dropping some. The sample lists just over 650,000 clones; 80% to 90% were seen once. The CDR3 has 15 amino acids. Germline CDR1 is PRHDT and CDR2 is FYEKMQ (reference sequence). The ends were cut back, 2 bases at V and 0 bases at J, with 8 bases in the middle. The data were taken from a study of blood T cell repertoires in COVID-19. Looking at the study overall: COVID-19 samples, acute and convalescent, were from the United States, Italy and Spain.

V and J are TRBV13 and TRBJ2-4; unclear D gene. Sequencing used peripheral blood. This clonotype originated in a woman under 30 with acute or convalescent COVID-19. CDR3 region: CASSLTTTAKNIQYF. The CDR3 DNA is TGTGCCAGCAGCTTAACCACAACAGCCAAAAACATTCAGTACTTC.